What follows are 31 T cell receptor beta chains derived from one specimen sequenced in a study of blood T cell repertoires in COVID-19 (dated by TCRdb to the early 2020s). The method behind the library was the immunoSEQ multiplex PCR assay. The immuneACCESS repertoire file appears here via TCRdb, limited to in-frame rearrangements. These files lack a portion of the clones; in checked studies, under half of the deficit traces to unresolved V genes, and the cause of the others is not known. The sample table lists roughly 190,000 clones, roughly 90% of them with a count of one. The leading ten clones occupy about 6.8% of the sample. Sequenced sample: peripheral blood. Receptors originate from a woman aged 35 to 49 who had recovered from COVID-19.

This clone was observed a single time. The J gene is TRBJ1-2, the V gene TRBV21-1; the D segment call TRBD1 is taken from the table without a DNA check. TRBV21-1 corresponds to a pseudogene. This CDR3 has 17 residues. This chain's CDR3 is CASSKQGAWRREAGYTF. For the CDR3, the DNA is TGTGCCAGCAGCAAACAGGGGGCATGGCGCAGGGAAGCTGGCTACACCTTC.

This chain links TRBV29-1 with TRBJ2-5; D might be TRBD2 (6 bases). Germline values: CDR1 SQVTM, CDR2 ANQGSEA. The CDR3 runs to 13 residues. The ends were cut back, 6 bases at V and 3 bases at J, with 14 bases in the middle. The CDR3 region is CSVDTRREETQYF. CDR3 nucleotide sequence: TGCAGCGTCGACACGAGGAGGGAAGAGACCCAGTACTTC.

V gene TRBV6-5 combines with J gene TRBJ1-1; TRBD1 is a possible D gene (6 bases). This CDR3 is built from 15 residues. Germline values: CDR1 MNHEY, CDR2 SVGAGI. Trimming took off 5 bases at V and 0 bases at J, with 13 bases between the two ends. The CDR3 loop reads CASSPGGGLNTEAFF. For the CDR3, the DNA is TGTGCCAGCAGTCCCGGCGGGGGCTTGAACACTGAAGCTTTCTTT.

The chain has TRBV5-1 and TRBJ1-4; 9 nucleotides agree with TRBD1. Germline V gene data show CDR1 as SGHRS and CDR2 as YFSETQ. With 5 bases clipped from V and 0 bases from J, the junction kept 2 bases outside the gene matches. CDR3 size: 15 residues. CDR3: CASSNRGPTNEKLFF. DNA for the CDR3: TGCGCCAGCAGTAACAGGGGGCCAACTAATGAAAAACTGTTTTTT.

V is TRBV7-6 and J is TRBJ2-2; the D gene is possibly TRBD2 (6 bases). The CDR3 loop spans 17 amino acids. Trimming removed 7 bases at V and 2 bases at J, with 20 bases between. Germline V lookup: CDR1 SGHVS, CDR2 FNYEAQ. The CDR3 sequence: CASTLRATSRNTGELFF. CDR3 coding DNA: TGTGCCAGCACGCTTCGAGCCACTAGCCGCAACACCGGGGAGCTGTTTTTT. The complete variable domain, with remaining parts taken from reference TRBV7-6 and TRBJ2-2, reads GAGVSQSPRYKVTKRGQDVALRCDPISGHVSLYWYRQALGQGPEFLTYFNYEAQQDKSGLPNDRFSAERPEGSISTLTIQRTEQRDSAMYRCASTLRATSRNTGELFFGEGSRLTVL.

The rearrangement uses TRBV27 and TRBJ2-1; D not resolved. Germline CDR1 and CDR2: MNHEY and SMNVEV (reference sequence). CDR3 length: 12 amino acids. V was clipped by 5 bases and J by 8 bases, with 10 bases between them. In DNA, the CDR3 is TGTGCCAGCAGTCCCCTGTCCCATGAGCAGTTCTTC. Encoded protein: CASSPLSHEQFF.

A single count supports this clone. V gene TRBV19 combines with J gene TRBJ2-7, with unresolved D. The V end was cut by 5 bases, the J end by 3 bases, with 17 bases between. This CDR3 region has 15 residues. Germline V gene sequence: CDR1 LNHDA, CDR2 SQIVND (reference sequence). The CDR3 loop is CASSFSEALFYEQYF. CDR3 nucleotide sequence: TGTGCCAGTAGTTTCTCGGAAGCGCTTTTCTACGAGCAGTACTTC.

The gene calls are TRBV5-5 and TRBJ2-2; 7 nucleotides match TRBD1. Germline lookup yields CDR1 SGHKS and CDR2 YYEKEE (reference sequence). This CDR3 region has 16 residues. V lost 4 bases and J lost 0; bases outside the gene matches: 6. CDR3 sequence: CASSLKTGSNTGELFF. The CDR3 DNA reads TGTGCCAGCAGCCTTAAGACAGGGTCGAACACCGGGGAGCTGTTTTTT. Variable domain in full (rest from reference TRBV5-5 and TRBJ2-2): DAGVTQSPTHLIKTRGQQVTLRCSPISGHKSVSWYQQVLGQGPQFIFQYYEKEERGRGNFPDRFSARQFPNYSSELNVNALLLGDSALYLCASSLKTGSNTGELFFGEGSRLTVL.

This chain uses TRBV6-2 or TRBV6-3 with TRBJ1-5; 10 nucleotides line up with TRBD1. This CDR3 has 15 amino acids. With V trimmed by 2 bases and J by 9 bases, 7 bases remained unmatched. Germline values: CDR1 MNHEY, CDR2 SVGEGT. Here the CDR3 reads CASSYRLRDRGPQHF. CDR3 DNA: TGTGCCAGCAGTTACCGACTCCGGGACAGGGGGCCCCAGCATTTT.

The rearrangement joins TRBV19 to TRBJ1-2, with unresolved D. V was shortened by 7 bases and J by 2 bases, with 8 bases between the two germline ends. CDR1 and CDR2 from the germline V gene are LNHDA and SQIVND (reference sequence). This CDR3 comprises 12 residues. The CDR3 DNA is TGTGCCAGTATGCGGATGAACTATGGCTACACCTTC. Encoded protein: CASMRMNYGYTF. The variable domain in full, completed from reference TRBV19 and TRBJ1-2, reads DGGITQSPKYLFRKEGQNVTLSCEQNLNHDAMYWYRQDPGQGLRLIYYSQIVNDFQKGDIAEGYSVSREKKESFPLTVTSAQKNPTAFYLCASMRMNYGYTFGSGTRLTVV.

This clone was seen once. In nucleotides, the CDR3 is TGTGCCAGCAGTTTTTCAGGACTACGAGAGACCCAGTACTTC. Amino acids: CASSFSGLRETQYF. This chain uses TRBV27 with TRBJ2-5; a possible D gene is TRBD2 (6 bases). From germline, CDR1 is MNHEY and CDR2 SMNVEV (reference sequence). V shed 3 bases and J shed 4 bases, with 12 bases lying between them. The CDR3 sequence is 14 residues long.

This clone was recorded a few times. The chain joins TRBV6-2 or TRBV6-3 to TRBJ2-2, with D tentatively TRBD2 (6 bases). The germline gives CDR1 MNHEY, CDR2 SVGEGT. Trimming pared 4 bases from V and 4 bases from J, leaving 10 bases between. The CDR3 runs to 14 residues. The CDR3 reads CASSLLSGTGELFF. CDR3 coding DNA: TGTGCCAGCAGTTTACTTAGCGGCACCGGGGAGCTGTTTTTT.

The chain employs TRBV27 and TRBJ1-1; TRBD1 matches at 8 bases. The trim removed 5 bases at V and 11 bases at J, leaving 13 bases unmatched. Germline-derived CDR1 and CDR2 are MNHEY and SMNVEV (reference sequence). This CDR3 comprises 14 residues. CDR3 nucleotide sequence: TGTGCCAGCAGTCTCGTGCAACGCAGGGGGCCCGCTTTCTTT. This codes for CASSLVQRRGPAFF.

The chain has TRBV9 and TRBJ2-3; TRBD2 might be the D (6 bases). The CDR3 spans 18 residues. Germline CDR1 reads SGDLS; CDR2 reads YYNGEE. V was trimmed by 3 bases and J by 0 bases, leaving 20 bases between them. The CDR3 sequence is CASSGRASERSSTDTQYF. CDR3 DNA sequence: TGTGCCAGCAGCGGGAGGGCTAGCGAGAGGTCTAGCACAGATACGCAGTATTTT.

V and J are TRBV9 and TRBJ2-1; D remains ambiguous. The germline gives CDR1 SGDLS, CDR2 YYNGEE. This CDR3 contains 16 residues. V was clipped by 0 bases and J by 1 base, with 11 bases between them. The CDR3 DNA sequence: TGTGCCAGCAGCGTAGTGTGGGCTCGGTCCTACAATGAGCAGTTCTTC. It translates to CASSVVWARSYNEQFF.

CDR3 region: CASSQKTSNEQYF. The DNA of the CDR3 is TGTGCCAGCAGCCAAAAGACTAGCAACGAGCAGTACTTC. The rearrangement links TRBV3-1 (or the pseudogene TRBV3-2) to TRBJ2-7; 7 nucleotides match TRBD2. Per the germline V gene, CDR1 is LGHDT and CDR2 is YNNKEL (reference sequence). The CDR3 sequence is 13 residues long. The junction had 3 bases not matched to a gene; V was cut back by 2 bases and J by 5 bases.

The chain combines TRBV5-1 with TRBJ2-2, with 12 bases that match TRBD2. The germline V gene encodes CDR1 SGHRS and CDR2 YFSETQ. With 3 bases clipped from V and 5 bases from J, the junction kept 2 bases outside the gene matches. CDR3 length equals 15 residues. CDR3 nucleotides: TGCGCCAGCAGCTGGACTAGCGGGACGACCGGGGAGCTGTTTTTT. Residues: CASSWTSGTTGELFF.

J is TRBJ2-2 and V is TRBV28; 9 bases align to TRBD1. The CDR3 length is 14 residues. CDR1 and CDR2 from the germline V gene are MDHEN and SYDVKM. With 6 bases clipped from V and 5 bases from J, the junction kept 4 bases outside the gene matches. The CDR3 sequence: CASRPGTGTGELFF. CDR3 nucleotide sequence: TGTGCCAGCAGACCCGGGACAGGGACCGGGGAGCTGTTTTTT. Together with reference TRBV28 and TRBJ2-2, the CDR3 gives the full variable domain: DVKVTQSSRYLVKRTGEKVFLECVQDMDHENMFWYRQDPGLGLRLIYFSYDVKMKEKGDIPEGYSVSREKKERFSLILESASTNQTSMYLCASRPGTGTGELFFGEGSRLTVL.

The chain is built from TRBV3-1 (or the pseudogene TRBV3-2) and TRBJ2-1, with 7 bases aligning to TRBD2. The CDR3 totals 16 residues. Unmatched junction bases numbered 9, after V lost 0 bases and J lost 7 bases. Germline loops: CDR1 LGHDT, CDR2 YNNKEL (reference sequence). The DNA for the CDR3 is TGTGCCAGCAGCCAAGACCCTATGGGAGGGTGGAATGAGCAGTTCTTC. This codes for CASSQDPMGGWNEQFF.

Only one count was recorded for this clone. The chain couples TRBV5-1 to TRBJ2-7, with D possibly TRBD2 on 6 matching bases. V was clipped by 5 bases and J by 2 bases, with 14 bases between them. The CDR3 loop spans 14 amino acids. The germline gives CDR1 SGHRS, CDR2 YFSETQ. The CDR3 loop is CASRVGDLAYEQYF. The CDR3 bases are TGCGCCAGCAGGGTAGGGGACTTGGCCTACGAGCAGTACTTC.

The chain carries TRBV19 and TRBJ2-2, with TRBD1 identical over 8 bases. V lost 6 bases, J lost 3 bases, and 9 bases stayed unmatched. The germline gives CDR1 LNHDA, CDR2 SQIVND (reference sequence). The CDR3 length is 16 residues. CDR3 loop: CASRTGVAVDTGELFF. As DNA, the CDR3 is TGTGCCAGTAGGACAGGGGTAGCGGTAGACACCGGGGAGCTGTTTTTT.

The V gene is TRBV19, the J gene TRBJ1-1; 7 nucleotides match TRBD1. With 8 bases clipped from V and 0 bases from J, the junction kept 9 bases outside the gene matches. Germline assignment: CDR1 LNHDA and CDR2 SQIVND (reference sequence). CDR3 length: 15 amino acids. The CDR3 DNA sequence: TGTGCCAGTCTTGACAGGGAAACCCTGAACACTGAAGCTTTCTTT. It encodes CASLDRETLNTEAFF.

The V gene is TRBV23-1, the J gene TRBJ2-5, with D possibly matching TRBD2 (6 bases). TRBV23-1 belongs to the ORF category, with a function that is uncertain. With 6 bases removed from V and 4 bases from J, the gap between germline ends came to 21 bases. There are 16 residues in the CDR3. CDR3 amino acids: CASSHPGAGRGETQYF. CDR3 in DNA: TGCGCCAGCAGCCACCCCGGGGCAGGGCGGGGAGAGACCCAGTACTTC.

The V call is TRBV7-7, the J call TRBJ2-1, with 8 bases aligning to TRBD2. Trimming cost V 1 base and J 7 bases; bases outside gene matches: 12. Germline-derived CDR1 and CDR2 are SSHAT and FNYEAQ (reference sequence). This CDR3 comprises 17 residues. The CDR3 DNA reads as TGTGCCAGCAGCTTAGGGATGGACGGGAGGGCCGTAAATGAGCAGTTCTTC. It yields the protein CASSLGMDGRAVNEQFF.

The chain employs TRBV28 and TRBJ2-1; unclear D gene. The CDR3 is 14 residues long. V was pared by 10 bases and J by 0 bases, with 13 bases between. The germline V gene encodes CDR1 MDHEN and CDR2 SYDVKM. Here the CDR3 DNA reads TGTGCCACAAGCAGACGGAGCTCCTACAATGAGCAGTTCTTC. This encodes CATSRRSSYNEQFF. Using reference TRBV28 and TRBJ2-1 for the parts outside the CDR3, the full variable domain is DVKVTQSSRYLVKRTGEKVFLECVQDMDHENMFWYRQDPGLGLRLIYFSYDVKMKEKGDIPEGYSVSREKKERFSLILESASTNQTSMYLCATSRRSSYNEQFFGPGTRLTVL.

CDR3 sequence: CASSLLGQSNQPQHF. In nucleotides, the CDR3 is TGTGCCAGCAGTTTATTGGGACAGAGCAATCAGCCCCAGCATTTT. This chain joins TRBV27 and TRBJ1-5; 7 bases line up with TRBD1. Germline trimming cut 1 base from V and 1 base from J; bases unmatched to any gene: 1. Germline V gene sequence: CDR1 MNHEY, CDR2 SMNVEV (reference sequence). The CDR3 has 15 residues.

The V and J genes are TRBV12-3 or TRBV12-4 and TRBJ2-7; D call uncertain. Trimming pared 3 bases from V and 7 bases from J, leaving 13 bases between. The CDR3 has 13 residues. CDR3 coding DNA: TGTGCCAGCAGTTTCAGGAAATCTGGGGAGCAGTACTTC. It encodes CASSFRKSGEQYF.

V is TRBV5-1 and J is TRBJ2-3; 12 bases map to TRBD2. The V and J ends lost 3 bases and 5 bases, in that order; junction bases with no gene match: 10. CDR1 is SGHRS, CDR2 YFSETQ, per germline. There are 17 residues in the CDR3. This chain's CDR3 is CASSSLAGGPEVDTQYF. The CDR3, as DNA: TGCGCCAGCAGCTCCCTAGCGGGAGGGCCGGAGGTAGATACGCAGTATTTT.

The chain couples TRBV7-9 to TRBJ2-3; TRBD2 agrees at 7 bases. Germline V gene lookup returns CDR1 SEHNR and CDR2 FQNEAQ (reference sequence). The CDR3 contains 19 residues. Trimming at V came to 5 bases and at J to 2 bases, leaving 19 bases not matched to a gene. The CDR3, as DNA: TGTGCCAGCAGCGGGGAGGGATTTTTTCCCCTAAGCCACACAGATACGCAGTATTTT. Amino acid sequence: CASSGEGFFPLSHTDTQYF.

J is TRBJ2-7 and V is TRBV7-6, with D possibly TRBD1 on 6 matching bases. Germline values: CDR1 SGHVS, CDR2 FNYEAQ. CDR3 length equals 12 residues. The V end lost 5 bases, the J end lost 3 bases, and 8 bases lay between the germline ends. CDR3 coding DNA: TGTGCCAGCAGCCCGACAGGCTACGAGCAGTACTTC. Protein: CASSPTGYEQYF.

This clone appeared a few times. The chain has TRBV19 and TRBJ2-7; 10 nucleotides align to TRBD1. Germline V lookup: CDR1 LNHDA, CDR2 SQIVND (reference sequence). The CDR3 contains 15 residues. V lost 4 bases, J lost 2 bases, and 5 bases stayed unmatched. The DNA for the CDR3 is TGTGCCAGTAGTACTCCCGGGACAGGGGCCTACGAGCAGTACTTC. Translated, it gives CASSTPGTGAYEQYF.